The clone carrying this TCR beta chain was found many times. This entry belongs to a study of neurological immune-mediated disorders. TCRdb reprocessed the 5' RACE reads with MiXCR, giving one entry per CDR3 protein. There are approximately 59,000 distinct CDR3 sequences in the sample; over 5% occur only once, and roughly 5% lies in the top ten. The germline gives CDR1 KGHSH, CDR2 LQKENI. V lost 0 bases to trimming and J lost 7 bases, with 12 bases between them. The CDR3 is 14 amino acids. The clonotype was recovered from a human donor with multiple sclerosis. The donor label of this sample is uncertain. The specimen sequenced was PBMCs. The chain uses TRBV18 and TRBJ1-1, with D uncertain. For the CDR3, the DNA is TGTGCCAGCTCACCACCGTCGCTAGACCTTGAAGCTTTCTTT. It specifies CASSPPSLDLEAFF. The full variable domain, with the rest looked up from reference TRBV18 and TRBJ1-1, is NAGVMQNPRHLVRRRGQEARLRCSPMKGHSHVYWYRQLPEEGLKFMVYLQKENIIDESGMPKERFSAEFPKEGPSILRIQQVVRGDSAAYFCASSPPSLDLEAFFGQGTRLTVV.